This TCR beta chain was identified during a study of regulatory T cells in long-lasting Graves disease. Study-level findings and limits: There were preferences for TRBV28, TRBJ1-2 and TRBJ2-5 in persistent disease.

The sample's time point: newly diagnosed GD, antithyroid drugs for less than 3 months. Extracted PBMC RNA gave rise to the TCR library. Sequencing libraries for TCR beta were prepared with iRepertoire HTBI primers and Arm-PCR of CDR3 regions. How the authors handled the data: In the combined samples, under 80 TRBV and some 15 TRBJ segments were identified. TCRdb itself ran the multiplex PCR reads through MiXCR, one entry per CDR3 protein. TCRdb's processing, not the study's, gives the V and J calls here. The sample has 450,000 to 600,000 distinct CDR3 sequences; around 15% are singletons. As for this clonotype: Its target is unknown.

This CDR3 is 16 amino acids long. Germline CDR1 SGHVS, CDR2 FNYEAQ. The trim removed 3 bases at V and 2 bases at J, leaving 7 bases unmatched. The sample was also linked to a second study, of T cells in Graves' hyperthyroidism and ophthalmopathy. That work adds: The TCR CDR3 first-round RT-PCR relied on the HTBI primer set. Model predictions of ophthalmopathy came a median 6.5 months before onset.

The sample in question was peripheral blood mononuclear cells (PBMCs), obtained at new diagnosis, from a patient treated with antithyroid drugs. The source of this sequence is a man aged 35 to 55 with Graves disease. The chain employs TRBV7-6 and TRBJ2-3, with 8 bases aligning to TRBD2. The CDR3 region is CASSFAGGLLTDTQYF. In DNA form, the CDR3 reads TGTGCCAGCAGCTTTGCGGGAGGCCTACTCACAGATACGCAGTATTTT.